This T cell receptor (beta chain) was profiled in a study of T-cell memory formation after mild COVID-19. This clonotype turned up a few times. Antigen unknown. CDR3 length: 14 residues. Per the germline V gene, CDR1 is MNHEY and CDR2 is SVGEGT. The ends were cut back, 6 bases at V and 5 bases at J, with 16 bases in the middle. MiXCR, applied by TCRdb to the 5' RACE reads, yields one record per CDR3 protein. Seen here are hundreds of thousands of distinct CDR3 sequences, around a sixth observed once, and the top ten hold roughly 22%. General study points: Day 15 to 85 contracting clones showed balanced CD4/CD8; day 15 to 37 expanders favored CD4+. Pre-infection memory contained some responding clones, which suggested that cross-reactive memory had joined.

The specimen sequenced was PBMCs or a T cell subset sorted from them (not recorded which). The V gene is TRBV6-2 or TRBV6-3, the J gene TRBJ1-1, with D perhaps matching TRBD1 (5 bases). The TCR was taken from a man between 18 and 29 years old who had mild COVID-19 (a few samples of this study predate the infection). Cell type and time point are not known. The CDR3 spells CASSFNPHRTEAFF. The CDR3 DNA follows: TGTGCCAGCAGCTTCAACCCCCACAGGACTGAAGCTTTCTTT.